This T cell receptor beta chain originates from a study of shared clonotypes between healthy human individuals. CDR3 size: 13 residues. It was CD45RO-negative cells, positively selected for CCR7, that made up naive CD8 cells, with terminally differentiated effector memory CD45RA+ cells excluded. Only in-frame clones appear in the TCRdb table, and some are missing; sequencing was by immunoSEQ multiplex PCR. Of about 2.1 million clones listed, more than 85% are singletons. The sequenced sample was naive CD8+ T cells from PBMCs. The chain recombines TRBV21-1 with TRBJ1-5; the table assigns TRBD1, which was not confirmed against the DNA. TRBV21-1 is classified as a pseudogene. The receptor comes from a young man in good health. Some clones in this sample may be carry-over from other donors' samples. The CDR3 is CATPWACNQPQHF. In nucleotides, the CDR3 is TGTGCCACCCCGTGGGCGTGCAATCAGCCCCAGCATTTT.